This T cell receptor beta chain was identified during a study of blood T cell repertoires in COVID-19. This CDR3 is built from 17 residues. The table came from immunoSEQ multiplex PCR; TCRdb's copy has only in-frame clones and leaves some out. This sample has 350,000 to 500,000 clones, with roughly 88% found just once. The sample comprised PBMCs or T cells enriched from blood (not recorded which). This receptor was identified in a woman under 30 who had been exposed to COVID-19. The J gene is TRBJ1-3, the V gene TRBV12-2; whether TRBD1, the table's D call, matches the DNA was not checked. TRBV12-2 represents a pseudogene. The CDR3 nucleotides are TGTGCAAGTCGCTCACGGGACAGATCCTCGCCCGGAAACACCATATATTTT. As protein: CASRSRDRSSPGNTIYF.